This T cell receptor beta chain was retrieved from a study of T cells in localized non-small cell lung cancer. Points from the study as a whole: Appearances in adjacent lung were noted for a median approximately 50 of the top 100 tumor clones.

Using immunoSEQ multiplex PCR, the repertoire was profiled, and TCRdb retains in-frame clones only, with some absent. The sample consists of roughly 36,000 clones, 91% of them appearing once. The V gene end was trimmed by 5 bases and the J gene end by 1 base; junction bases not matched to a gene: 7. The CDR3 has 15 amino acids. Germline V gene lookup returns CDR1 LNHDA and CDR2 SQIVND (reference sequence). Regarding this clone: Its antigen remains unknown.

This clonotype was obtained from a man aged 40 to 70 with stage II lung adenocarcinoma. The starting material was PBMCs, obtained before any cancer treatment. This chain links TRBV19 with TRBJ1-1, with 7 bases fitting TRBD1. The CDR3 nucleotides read TGTGCCAGTAGTCGAAACAGGGGCCAGAACACTGAAGCTTTCTTT. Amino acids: CASSRNRGQNTEAFF.